The clone carrying this T cell receptor (beta chain) was seen once. The data belong to a study of blood T cell repertoires in COVID-19. Study overall: Spain, Italy and the United States supplied samples that represented acute and convalescent COVID-19. T cells, B-cell-depleted T cells, or PBMCs provided the cDNA or gDNA that served as material.

The CDR3 sequence is 16 residues long. Germline V gene sequence: CDR1 SGHTA, CDR2 FQGTGA. Trimming shortened V by 5 bases and J by 3 bases, and 19 bases separated the two germline ends. The table came from immunoSEQ multiplex PCR; TCRdb's copy has only in-frame clones and leaves some out. The sample has roughly 150,000 clones; 88% are singletons. The chain couples TRBV7-3 to TRBJ1-1; D not certain. Sequencing input: peripheral blood. The source of this sequence is a man aged 45-65 years who had recovered from COVID-19. The CDR3 DNA is TGTGCCAGCAGCCCCCGACCCTGGGGAGATGACACTGAAGCTTTCTTT. Its translation: CASSPRPWGDDTEAFF.